This entry lists 18 T cell receptor beta chains sequenced from one sample in a study of regulatory T cells in long-lasting Graves disease. Sample time point: newly diagnosed GD, antithyroid drugs for less than 3 months. After RNA was extracted from PBMCs, the TCR library was made from it. Researchers made TCR beta libraries by using iRepertoire HTBI primers and running Arm-PCR on CDR3 regions. TCRdb re-called the multiplex PCR reads through MiXCR, storing one row per CDR3 protein. The table has about 470,000 distinct CDR3 sequences, 15% to 20% seen once. This sample also appeared in a second study, on T cells in Graves' hyperthyroidism and ophthalmopathy.

The input for sequencing was peripheral blood mononuclear cells (PBMCs), taken at new diagnosis, from a patient treated with antithyroid drugs. The receptor source for this set is a man aged 40-50 years with Graves disease.

This clonotype appeared many times. The chain uses TRBV20-1 and TRBJ2-7; the D gene is possibly TRBD1 (5 bases). Germline V gene lookup returns CDR1 DFQATT and CDR2 SNEGSKA (reference sequence). V was cut by 1 base and J by 2 bases, with 18 bases left in between. The length of the CDR3 is 16 residues. Here the CDR3 DNA reads TGCAGTGCTAGAGTTCGACAGACACATATAGCCTACGAGCAGTACTTC. The encoded protein is CSARVRQTHIAYEQYF.

This clonotype came up once. A read error may be the cause here, since a much bigger clone is one base away. The chain carries TRBV11-2 and TRBJ2-7, with 11 nucleotides matching TRBD2. This CDR3 contains 15 residues. Per germline, CDR1 SGHAT and CDR2 FQNNGV. The V segment lost 5 bases and the J segment 1 base; nucleotides outside the gene matches: 4. CDR3 in amino acids: CASSKTSGASYEQYF. In DNA, the CDR3 is TGTGCCAGCAGCAAGACTAGCGGGGCTTCCTACGAGCAGTACTTC.

The CDR3 nucleotides are TGTGCCAGCAGCTCCATGGGAGGGGTTCGGGAGCAGTACTTC. It is translated as CASSSMGGVREQYF. The chain employs TRBV3-1 and TRBJ2-7; TRBD2 aligns across 7 bases. CDR1 and CDR2 from the germline V gene are LGHDT and YNNKEL (reference sequence). V was pared by 5 bases and J by 7 bases, with 11 bases of the junction left unmatched. The CDR3 consists of 14 residues.

This clonotype was observed a handful of times. The genes are TRBV2 and TRBJ2-5; a possible D gene is TRBD1 (6 bases). The CDR3 spans 13 residues. From germline, CDR1 is SNHLY and CDR2 FYNNEI. CDR3 in amino acids: CATSGDLQETQYF. CDR3 nucleotides: TGTGCAACCTCAGGGGACCTTCAAGAGACCCAGTACTTC.

This clonotype was seen only a few times. The genes are TRBV6-1 and TRBJ2-5, with D maybe TRBD2 (6 bases). The CDR3 has 13 residues. Germline V gene lookup returns CDR1 MNHNS and CDR2 SASEGT. Trimming took 6 bases from V and 5 from J, leaving 13 bases between them. CDR3 amino acids: CASSLGLDETQYF. CDR3 in DNA: TGTGCCAGCAGCCTGGGACTGGATGAGACCCAGTACTTC.

At least ten counts were recorded for this clonotype. J is TRBJ2-7 and V is TRBV28; possibly TRBD2 for D (6 bases). Germline V gene sequence: CDR1 MDHEN, CDR2 SYDVKM. With 4 bases removed from V and 4 bases from J, the gap between germline ends came to 17 bases. This CDR3 contains 15 residues. This CDR3 reads CASSSPGRQSYEQYF. In nucleotides, the CDR3 is TGTGCCAGCAGTTCCCCCGGGAGACAGTCGTACGAGCAGTACTTC.

This sequence joins TRBV28 and TRBJ1-2, with 11 bases aligning to TRBD1. Germline loops: CDR1 MDHEN, CDR2 SYDVKM. The CDR3 extends over 16 amino acids. Trimming cost V 3 bases and J 7 bases; bases outside gene matches: 10. CDR3 DNA sequence: TGTGCCAGCAGTTTCCCCGGGACAGGGGGTTCCGGTGGCTACACCTTC. Translated: CASSFPGTGGSGGYTF.

This clonotype showed up many times. CDR3 sequence reads: CASSSGQRQETQYF. The CDR3 bases are TGCGCCAGCAGCTCCGGGCAAAGGCAAGAGACCCAGTACTTC. The rearrangement joins TRBV5-1 to TRBJ2-5; the D is unclear. Germline V gene sequence: CDR1 SGHRS, CDR2 YFSETQ. The CDR3 consists of 14 residues. Trimming shortened V by 3 bases and J by 2 bases, and 11 bases separated the two germline ends. The full variable domain, in which reference TRBV5-1 and TRBJ2-5 provide the parts outside the CDR3, is KAGVTQTPRYLIKTRGQQVTLSCSPISGHRSVSWYQQTPGQGLQFLFEYFSETQRNKGNFPGRFSGRQFSNSRSEMNVSTLELGDSALYLCASSSGQRQETQYFGPGTRLLVL.

This clonotype was seen many times. The V gene is TRBV6-1, the J gene TRBJ1-6; perhaps TRBD1 as D (5 bases). This CDR3 spans 16 amino acids. Germline-derived CDR1 and CDR2 are MNHNS and SASEGT. The V end was cut by 3 bases, the J end by 6 bases, with 15 bases between. The CDR3 bases are TGTGCCAGCAGTGATGGGACCGGGAGGACTAATTCACCCCTCCACTTT. Translated, it gives CASSDGTGRTNSPLHF.

This clonotype has a count of ten or more. This rearrangement joins TRBV2 to TRBJ2-1; D is unresolved. CDR3 length: 15 amino acids. Germline V lookup: CDR1 SNHLY, CDR2 FYNNEI. The V gene lost 6 bases and the J gene lost 0 bases, with 12 bases spanning the gap. The CDR3 nucleotides are TGTGCCAGCAGGATCGGCACCTTCTCCTACAATGAGCAGTTCTTC. Its translation: CASRIGTFSYNEQFF. The whole variable domain, filled in from reference TRBV2 and TRBJ2-1, reads EPEVTQTPSHQVTQMGQEVILRCVPISNHLYFYWYRQILGQKVEFLVSFYNNEISEKSEIFDDQFSVERPDGSNFTLKIRSTKLEDSAMYFCASRIGTFSYNEQFFGPGTRLTVL.

This chain joins TRBV15 and TRBJ2-3; no definite D call. Trimming removed 1 base at V and 4 bases at J, with 9 bases between. From germline, CDR1 is LNHNV and CDR2 YYDKDF (reference sequence). The CDR3 runs to 14 residues. The CDR3 bases are TGTGCCACCAGCAGAGTTAGTGGTGCAGATACGCAGTATTTT. Encoded protein: CATSRVSGADTQYF.

This clonotype has just one count. V usage is TRBV4-2 and J usage is TRBJ2-2; D call uncertain. The CDR3 is 14 amino acids. The germline V gene has CDR1 LGHNA and CDR2 YNFKEQ. The V and J ends lost 0 bases and 7 bases respectively, with 9 bases between them. CDR3 protein: CASSQEGGNGELFF. CDR3 in DNA: TGTGCCAGCAGCCAAGAGGGTGGGAACGGGGAGCTGTTTTTT.

This clonotype came up a few times. An end of the junction differs from the germline gene, which may be a read error. V usage is TRBV29-1 and J usage is TRBJ2-1; TRBD2 aligns across 7 bases. Germline CDR1 reads SQVTM; CDR2 reads ANQGSEA. The CDR3 loop spans 12 amino acids. In DNA, the CDR3 is TGCAGCGTCGAAGCGGGACCGAATGAGCAGTTCTTC. Its translation is CSVEAGPNEQFF.

This clonotype occurred many times. This chain links TRBV7-8 with TRBJ2-1; D is perhaps TRBD2 (7 bases). Deletions cut 5 bases from V and 10 bases from J, with 18 bases between. CDR3 length: 14 residues. Germline lookup yields CDR1 SGHVS and CDR2 FQNEAQ. CDR3 DNA: TGTGCCAGCAGCCTACGAGGGGGGGGTTACGAGCAGTTCTTC. Amino acid sequence: CASSLRGGGYEQFF.

The chain employs TRBV20-1 and TRBJ2-7, with D possibly called TRBD1 or TRBD2 (5 bases each). The CDR3 is made up of 18 amino acids. Germline CDR1 DFQATT, CDR2 SNEGSKA (reference sequence). V dropped 4 bases and J dropped 1 base, with 26 bases sitting between them. CDR3 loop: CSAIDPPGRNIPSYEQYF. CDR3 coding DNA: TGCAGTGCTATAGATCCCCCGGGACGGAATATTCCATCCTACGAGCAGTACTTC.

This clonotype occurred a few times. This chain connects TRBV28 to TRBJ2-2; TRBD1 matches 9 bases. The CDR3 covers 15 residues. CDR1 is MDHEN and CDR2 is SYDVKM in the germline V gene. V dropped 7 bases and J dropped 4; count of bases not matched to a gene: 7. The CDR3 DNA reads as TGTGCCAGCACCAGGACAGGGGCCCTCACCGGGGAGCTGTTTTTT. This sequence encodes CASTRTGALTGELFF.

This clonotype was seen more than once but under ten times. This rearrangement joins TRBV20-1 to TRBJ2-7, with TRBD2 identical over 8 bases. The CDR3 has 16 amino acids. Germline V CDR1 and CDR2: DFQATT, SNEGSKA (reference sequence). Germline trimming cut 0 bases from V and 2 bases from J; bases unmatched to any gene: 9. The DNA for the CDR3 is TGCAGTGCTAGAGATCGCCTAGCGGGCTTGACCTACGAGCAGTACTTC. It specifies CSARDRLAGLTYEQYF.

The gene calls are TRBV20-1 and TRBJ1-1, with TRBD1 identical over 7 bases. The CDR3 sequence is 14 residues long. In germline, CDR1 is DFQATT, CDR2 SNEGSKA (reference sequence). J lost 1 base, V lost 6 bases, and 8 bases had no gene match. In DNA form, the CDR3 reads TGCAGTGCGGAACAGGGGTTGGGGAACACTGAAGCTTTCTTT. Translating gives CSAEQGLGNTEAFF.